This T cell receptor beta chain derives from a study of blood T cell repertoires in COVID-19. Per the germline V gene, CDR1 is SGHDT and CDR2 is YYEEEE. The ends were cut back, 4 bases at V and 6 bases at J, with 16 bases in the middle. This CDR3 is built from 14 residues. Seattle patient enrollment occurred during active infection, with longitudinal follow-up thereafter. As originally analysed: It was from reference gene primer amplification that nucleated cell counts were estimated. Profiled with immunoSEQ multiplex PCR; TCRdb holds only in-frame clones, not every one. V and J calls plus clone size are reproduced from that table; the DNA served to infer D and trimming. The data contain 500,000 to 600,000 clones, approximately 91% of them singletons.

The chain employs TRBV5-6 and TRBJ1-1, with D maybe TRBD1 (5 bases). The specimen sequenced was peripheral blood. The source of this sequence is a woman aged 45-65 years with COVID-19, enrolled during active disease. The CDR3 loop reads CASSVEWGDPEAFF. For the CDR3, the DNA is TGTGCCAGCAGCGTGGAATGGGGGGACCCTGAAGCTTTCTTT.